The clone carrying this TCR beta chain was picked up one time. What it binds is not known. This sample was taken from a study of cytomegalovirus exposure and HLA in healthy donors. General study results and limits: A previous analysis found most TCR beta V segments productive roughly 90% or roughly 30% of the time. Judged likely to be a sequencing artifact was a cluster of highly shared sequence variants. Clonal expansion, a later analysis showed, was greater in HLA-associated TCR beta chains than in equally common others.

The primer mix had 60 Vbeta and 13 Jbeta primers. Sequenced by immunoSEQ multiplex PCR; TCRdb stores in-frame clones only, minus some. The sample records about 160,000 clones, approximately 86% being singletons. Unrecorded immune exposures were likely, despite nominal health at sampling. The specimen was PBMCs. This clonotype was obtained from a woman under 30 in good health and CMV-seronegative.

DNA for the CDR3: TGTGCCAGCAGTACCCGACTAGCGACCCACGAGCAGTACTTC. Encoded protein: CASSTRLATHEQYF. The V and J genes are TRBV6-6 and TRBJ2-7; 8 nucleotides align to TRBD2. From germline, CDR1 is MNHNY and CDR2 SVGAGI (reference sequence). Trimming took 5 bases from V and 5 from J; bases not matched to a gene: 8. CDR3 size: 14 residues.